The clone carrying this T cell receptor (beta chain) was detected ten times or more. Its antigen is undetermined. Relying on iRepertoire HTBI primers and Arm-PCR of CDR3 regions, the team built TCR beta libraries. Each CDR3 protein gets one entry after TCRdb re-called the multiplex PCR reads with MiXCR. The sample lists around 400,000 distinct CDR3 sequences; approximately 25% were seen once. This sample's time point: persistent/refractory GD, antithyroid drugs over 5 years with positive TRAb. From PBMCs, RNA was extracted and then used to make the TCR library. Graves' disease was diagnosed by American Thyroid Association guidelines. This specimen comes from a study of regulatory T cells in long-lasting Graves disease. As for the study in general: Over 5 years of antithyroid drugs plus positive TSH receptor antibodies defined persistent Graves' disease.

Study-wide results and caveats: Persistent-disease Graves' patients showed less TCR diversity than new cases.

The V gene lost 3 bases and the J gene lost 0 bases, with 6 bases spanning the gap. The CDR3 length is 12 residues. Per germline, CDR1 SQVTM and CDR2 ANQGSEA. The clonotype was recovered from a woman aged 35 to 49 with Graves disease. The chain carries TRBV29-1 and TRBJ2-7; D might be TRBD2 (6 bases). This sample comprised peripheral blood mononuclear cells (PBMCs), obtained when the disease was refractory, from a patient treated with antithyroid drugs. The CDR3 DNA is TGCAGCGTTGATAGCGGCTCCTACGAGCAGTACTTC. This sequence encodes CSVDSGSYEQYF.